These 5 T cell receptor beta chains were all obtained from the same sample, sequenced in a study of spatial heterogeneity in lung cancer. Via MiXCR, TCRdb re-called the 5' RACE reads, giving one row per CDR3 protein. The sample gives around 40,000 distinct CDR3 sequences, roughly 5.8% of which show up once; more than 9% is in the top ten. Sample time point: sample taken at primary tumor resection. Material for sequencing was whole RNA from tumor, nontumor lung or frozen PBMC, left unsorted. The material was PBMCs, obtained at surgery. The receptor source for this set is a male donor with early-stage non-small cell lung cancer.

The chain joins TRBV20-1 to TRBJ2-3; 8 positions agree with TRBD1. V lost 4 bases and J lost 5; bases outside the gene matches: 5. The CDR3 has 13 residues. Germline V lookup: CDR1 DFQATT, CDR2 SNEGSKA (reference sequence). The CDR3 protein is CSAKQGARDTQYF. In nucleotides, the CDR3 is TGCAGTGCTAAGCAGGGGGCACGAGATACGCAGTATTTT.

In its sample, this clonotype was seen many times. The gene calls are TRBV20-1 and TRBJ2-6; TRBD1 matches 8 bases. V shed 3 bases, J shed 4 bases, and the junction held 5 bases outside the gene matches. Germline CDR1 DFQATT, CDR2 SNEGSKA (reference sequence). There are 15 residues in the CDR3. The CDR3 DNA follows: TGCAGTGCTAGCGAGGACAGGGCCGGGGCCAACGTCCTGACTTTC. Protein: CSASEDRAGANVLTF.

The table lists this clonotype with many counts. The chain links TRBV10-1 to TRBJ2-1; TRBD2 aligns across 10 bases. The junction had 8 bases not matched to a gene; V was cut back by 6 bases and J by 9 bases. Germline-derived CDR1 and CDR2 are WNHNN and SYGVQD (reference sequence). This CDR3 contains 14 residues. The CDR3 protein is CASSLSGGASEQFF. The CDR3 DNA reads TGCGCCAGCAGCCTAAGCGGGGGGGCTAGTGAGCAGTTCTTC.

At least ten counts were recorded for this clonotype. The chain recombines TRBV3-1 with TRBJ1-2; D is possibly TRBD1 (6 bases). Deletions cut 3 bases from V and 2 bases from J, with 13 bases between. Germline CDR1 LGHDT, CDR2 YNNKEL (reference sequence). The length of the CDR3 is 15 residues. The CDR3 sequence is CASSQGGLRNYGYTF. The CDR3 nucleotides read TGTGCCAGCAGCCAGGGGGGGCTGCGGAACTATGGCTACACCTTC.

This clonotype was observed a handful of times. The rearrangement links TRBV5-4 to TRBJ2-3, with D possibly matching TRBD1 (7 bases). Germline CDR1 reads SGHNT; CDR2 reads YYREEE (reference sequence). The V and J ends lost 2 bases and 3 bases respectively, with 13 bases between them. The CDR3 sequence is 15 residues long. Here the CDR3 DNA reads TGTGCCAGCAGCTTAAACAGGGGAGGAACAGATACGCAGTATTTT. Its protein product is CASSLNRGGTDTQYF.